This TCR beta chain was found in a study of T cell responses to AZD1222 COVID-19 vaccine (dated by TCRdb to about 2021). As for the study more broadly: AZD1222 recipients given second doses at about 4 weeks or at about 12 weeks were pooled, since spike-specific TCR depth and breadth were not found to differ between the two schedules. TCR sequencing was performed for roughly 250 trial participants, of whom approximately 200 were given two doses of AZD1222 and around 25 were given two doses of MenACWY control vaccine. Trial participants were enrolled by age into 18-55, 56-69 and 70-plus year subgroups, with roughly 150, 30 and 60 TCR-sequenced participants respectively. The study at large found these results: Participants were mostly white British, with more females than males. The authors suggested clonal diversity may have been underestimated. Conclusions about previously exposed vaccinees are limited because only five to seven AZD1222 recipients were SARS-CoV-2 seropositive at baseline. After two AZD1222 doses, both the breadth and the depth of spike-specific TCRs were significantly higher than at day 0 and than in MenACWY recipients. Reportedly, close to half of the unique spike-specific TCRs recognized epitopes lying outside the regions that are mutated in the B.1.351 and B.1.1.7 variants. Because no day 14 peak-response samples were available, repertoires were characterized only after the peak T cell response. In the small 56-69-year group, the increase in depth fell short of significance, most likely because of low power. The whole spike protein was spanned by vaccine-associated CD4 TCRs, and dominant responses were seen in regions 160-218 and 743-854.

The CDR3 regions of human TCRbeta chains were subjected to immunosequencing. In the source study's methods: TCRs in the repertoires were compared against a reference library of SARS-CoV-2-specific TCRs that had been generated with the MIRA antigen-specificity platform. Breadth was defined as the fraction of unique TCRs that were SARS-CoV-2-associated. Depth was defined as the fraction of total T cells that were SARS-CoV-2-associated. Using the MIRA data, each spike-specific TCR was mapped to the spike region that the TCR reacts to and placed in a CD4 or CD8 class. Log10-transformed breadth and depth values were compared by one-way ANOVA with Sidak's multiple comparisons tests. TCRdb carries this immuneACCESS record with in-frame sequences only. Its versions omit some clonotypes, under half of them owing to an unresolved V gene in the studies checked, with the rest unexplained. V and J calls and clone size come straight from that table; D and trimming were deduced from the DNA. The sample table lists under 150,000 clones, approximately 90% of them with a count of one. The ten largest account for around 3% of the sample.

A word on this clone: Its antigen remains unidentified. Base qualities are missing; no much larger clone stands one base away.

Taken with the paper, the label for time point translates to: baseline before first vaccination. The vaccinee samples were drawn from two UK trials, COV001 and COV002, one of which was a single-blind randomized controlled phase 2/3 trial testing AZD1222 (ChAdOx1 nCoV-19) in healthy adults. Trial participant PBMC samples were collected at day 0 and day 28 after the second dose for TCRbeta chain sequencing. The junction carries 10 bases between V and J, which are trimmed by 2 bases and 2 bases respectively. CDR1 and CDR2, looked up from the germline V gene (reference sequence), are GTSNPN and SVGIG. Reading from cysteine to phenylalanine, the CDR3 counts 14 amino acids. CDR3 DNA is the only sequence kept; it has 42 bases, read in frame from the first base.

The chain was built from TRBV30 and TRBJ1-5; tentative D gene TRBD1, with 5 bases matching. The sample in question was peripheral blood, obtained on day 0 of AZD1222 vaccination. This sequence was found in an adult in good health. The DNA sequence reads TGTGCCTGGAGTCCAGGGAGGGGCAATCAGCCCCAGCATTTT. Translated, it reads CAWSPGRGNQPQHF.